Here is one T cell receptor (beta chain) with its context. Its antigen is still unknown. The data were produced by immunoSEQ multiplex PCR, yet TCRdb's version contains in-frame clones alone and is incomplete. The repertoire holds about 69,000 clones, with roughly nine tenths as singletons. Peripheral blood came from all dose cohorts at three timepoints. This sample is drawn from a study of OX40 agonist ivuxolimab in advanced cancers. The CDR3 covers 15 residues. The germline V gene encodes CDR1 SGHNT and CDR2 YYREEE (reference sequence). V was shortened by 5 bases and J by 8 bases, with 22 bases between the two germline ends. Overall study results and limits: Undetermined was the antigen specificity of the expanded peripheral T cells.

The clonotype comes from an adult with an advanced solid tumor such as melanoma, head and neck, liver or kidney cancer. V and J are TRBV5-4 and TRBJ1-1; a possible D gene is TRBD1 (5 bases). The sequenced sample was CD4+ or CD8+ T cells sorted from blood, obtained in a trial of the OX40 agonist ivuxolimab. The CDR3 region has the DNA TGTGCCAGCAGTTACCCTGAGGTAGAGGGGCTCGAAGCTTTCTTT. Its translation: CASSYPEVEGLEAFF. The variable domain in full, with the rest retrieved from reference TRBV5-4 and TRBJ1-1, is ETGVTQSPTHLIKTRGQQVTLRCSSQSGHNTVSWYQQALGQGPQFIFQYYREEENGRGNFPPRFSGLQFPNYSSELNVNALELDDSALYLCASSYPEVEGLEAFFGQGTRLTVV.